The sequence of this TCR beta chain was determined in a study of T cell responses to AZD1222 COVID-19 vaccine. The repertoire was sequenced with immunoSEQ multiplex PCR; TCRdb's copy has only in-frame clones and lacks some. Of roughly 120,000 clones in the sample, about nine tenths were seen once. Germline assignment: CDR1 SEHNR and CDR2 FQNEAQ (reference sequence). This CDR3 region has 16 residues. The trim removed 5 bases at V and 3 bases at J, leaving 10 bases unmatched. The sequence came from an adult in good health. The chain combines TRBV7-9 with TRBJ2-7, with 10 bases that match TRBD2. Sequencing used peripheral blood, obtained on day 0 of AZD1222 vaccination. The CDR3 region has the DNA TGTGCCAGCAGCCCCGGGATAGCGGGGGGCCACTACGAGCAGTACTTC. Protein sequence: CASSPGIAGGHYEQYF.